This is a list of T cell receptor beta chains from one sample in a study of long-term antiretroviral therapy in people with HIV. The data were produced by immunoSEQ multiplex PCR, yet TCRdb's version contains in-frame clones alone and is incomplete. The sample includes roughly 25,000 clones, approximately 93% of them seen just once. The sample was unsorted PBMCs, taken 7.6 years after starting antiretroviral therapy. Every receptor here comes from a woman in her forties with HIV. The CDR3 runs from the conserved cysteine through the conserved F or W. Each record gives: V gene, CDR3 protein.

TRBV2	CASSVSTGSYGYTF
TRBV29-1	CSVEDPGFAGQGYLGYTF
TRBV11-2	CASSPGGQLSYNEQFF
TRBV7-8	CASSFPQEGTSGGHGANVLTF
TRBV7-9	CASSLAGTGGRGSYGYTF
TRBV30	CAWSGQGPAHTF
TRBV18	CASSRTENQPQHF
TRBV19	CASSIGLLSSGANVLTF
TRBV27	CASRKGVTDTQYF
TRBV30	CAWSASGGLFGYTF
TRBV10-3	CAISEAGTAYGYTF
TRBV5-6	CASSWGQGGYEQYF
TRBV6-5	CASSYGTVVDYEQYF
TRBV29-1	CSVARPDPLYGYTF
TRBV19	CASSSTFVGQGITQPQHF
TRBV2	CASSDTGGPYGYTF
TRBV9	CASSARTSSDNEQFF
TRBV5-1	CASNPWGGAYEQYF
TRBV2	CASSEAGTDGYTF
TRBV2	CASSPGQGRSYGYTF
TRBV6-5	CASSLRGYGYTF
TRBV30	CAWSPRGKVTEAFF